Following are 25 T cell receptor beta chains from one sample sequenced in a study of T cell clones after liver transplantation. Sequenced by immunoSEQ multiplex PCR; TCRdb stores in-frame clones only, minus some. The table lists more than 65,000 clones, about nine tenths of them singletons, with less than 3.5% in the top ten. This material consisted of CD4+ T cells from blood, taken before liver transplant. All receptors derive from a human donor who received a liver transplant.

The chain carries TRBV19 and TRBJ1-2, with 7 bases identical to TRBD1. The CDR3 sequence is 11 residues long. V lost 5 bases to trimming and J lost 11 bases; unmatched junction nucleotides: 5. CDR1 and CDR2 (germline): LNHDA, SQIVND (reference sequence). The CDR3 region is CASSPGTAYTF. The CDR3, as DNA: TGTGCCAGTAGTCCCGGGACAGCTTACACCTTC.

CDR3 DNA: TGTGCCAGCAACCCTCTCAGGGACACCGGGGAGCTGTTTTTT. It translates to CASNPLRDTGELFF. This chain connects TRBV5-8 to TRBJ2-2; D may be TRBD1 (5 bases). V was cut by 6 bases and J by 3 bases, with 12 bases left in between. The germline V gene encodes CDR1 SGHTS and CDR2 YDEGEE. The CDR3 length is 14 residues.

This chain connects TRBV4-1 to TRBJ2-7; TRBD1 agrees at 10 bases. The CDR3 runs to 15 residues. Unmatched junction bases numbered 6, after V lost 0 bases and J lost 7 bases. Germline V gives CDR1 MGHRA, CDR2 YSYEKL. The CDR3 nucleotides are TGCGCCAGCAGCCAAGAAAGGGACAGGGGTCGGGAGCAGTACTTC. Amino acid sequence: CASSQERDRGREQYF.

The chain couples TRBV6-6 to TRBJ2-1; D may correspond to TRBD1 or TRBD2 (5 bases each). V lost 6 bases, J lost 6 bases, and 15 bases lay in between. Germline CDR1 and CDR2: MNHNY and SVGAGI (reference sequence). The CDR3 extends over 14 amino acids. The CDR3 reads CASSPTGTGNEQFF. DNA for the CDR3: TGTGCCAGCAGCCCCACCGGGACCGGCAATGAGCAGTTCTTC.

This clone was seen only once. The CDR3 DNA reads as TGTGCCAGCGCCCAGGGGTTGGCAGAGACCCAGTACTTC. This encodes CASAQGLAETQYF. V usage is TRBV7-9 and J usage is TRBJ2-5, with D possibly matching TRBD1 (6 bases). This CDR3 spans 13 amino acids. The V gene's germline CDR1 is SEHNR and CDR2 FQNEAQ (reference sequence). Trimming cost V 8 bases and J 4 bases, with 14 bases left between them.

This sequence joins TRBV5-4 and TRBJ2-1; D call uncertain. The CDR3 totals 17 residues. V lost 2 bases to trimming and J lost 6 bases, with 21 bases between them. Per germline, CDR1 SGHNT and CDR2 YYREEE (reference sequence). The CDR3 nucleotides read TGTGCCAGCAGCTTTCTCGTTCGCCTTGGCGTAGGCAATGAGCAGTTCTTC. The encoded protein is CASSFLVRLGVGNEQFF.

The chain is built from TRBV20-1 and TRBJ1-2, with D hard to call. The germline V gene has CDR1 DFQATT and CDR2 SNEGSKA (reference sequence). The germline V and J ends were trimmed by 0 bases and 9 bases, with 5 bases remaining between them. The CDR3 runs to 10 residues. The CDR3 bases are TGCAGTGCTAGAGATAGCCGCTACACCTTC. Translation: CSARDSRYTF.

This chain links TRBV9 with TRBJ2-4, with no clear D. Trimming left V 7 bases short and J 8 bases short, with 16 bases between. Looked up from germline, CDR1 is SGDLS and CDR2 is YYNGEE. The CDR3 has 13 residues. The CDR3, as DNA: TGTGCCAGCGCCGAGCCGGGTGGGGACATTCAGTACTTC. Its translation is CASAEPGGDIQYF.

Written as DNA, the CDR3 is TGTGCCAGCAGCTTCACCGGGGTTAGCACAGATACGCAGTATTTT. Its translation: CASSFTGVSTDTQYF. The rearrangement joins TRBV7-9 to TRBJ2-3; D perhaps matches TRBD2 (5 bases). CDR3 size: 15 residues. Trimming took off 3 bases at V and 0 bases at J, with 10 bases between the two ends. CDR1 and CDR2 (germline): SEHNR, FQNEAQ (reference sequence).

The chain has TRBV7-6 and TRBJ1-5; D may be TRBD1 (5 bases). V was trimmed by 0 bases and J by 5 bases, leaving 8 bases between them. Germline CDR1 reads SGHVS; CDR2 reads FNYEAQ. This CDR3 comprises 14 residues. The DNA of the CDR3 is TGTGCCAGCAGCTTAGCTATGGGGGATCAGCCCCAGCATTTT. Protein sequence: CASSLAMGDQPQHF.

V is TRBV4-2 and J is TRBJ2-7, with D possibly TRBD1 on 6 matching bases. The CDR3 covers 15 residues. V shed 5 bases and J shed 0 bases, with 14 bases lying between them. In germline, CDR1 is LGHNA, CDR2 YNFKEQ. CDR3 amino acids: CASSGTGTSSYEQYF. CDR3 in DNA: TGTGCCAGCAGCGGGACCGGGACAAGCTCCTACGAGCAGTACTTC.

The CDR3 DNA reads as TGTGCCAGCAGGGCTGGGCCTAACTATGGCTACACCTTC. Translating it yields CASRAGPNYGYTF. This chain joins TRBV6-5 and TRBJ1-2; D is uncertain. V was trimmed by 6 bases and J by 0 bases, leaving 8 bases between them. There are 13 residues in the CDR3. Germline V gene sequence: CDR1 MNHEY, CDR2 SVGAGI.

This clone came up a few times. The rearrangement joins TRBV30 to TRBJ1-4; weak D call: TRBD1 (5 bases). Germline values: CDR1 GTSNPN, CDR2 SVGIG (reference sequence). The CDR3 totals 13 residues. Deletions cut 4 bases from V and 3 bases from J, with 9 bases between. The CDR3 sequence is CAWNGDPNEKLFF. As DNA, the CDR3 is TGTGCCTGGAATGGGGACCCTAATGAAAAACTGTTTTTT.

The rearrangement uses TRBV5-1 and TRBJ2-4; 9 bases align to TRBD2. Germline trimming cut 2 bases from V and 4 bases from J; bases unmatched to any gene: 4. CDR1 is SGHRS, CDR2 YFSETQ, per germline. The CDR3 has 15 amino acids. The CDR3 DNA sequence: TGCGCCAGCAGCTTAGACCTAGCGGGAAAAAACATTCAGTACTTC. This encodes CASSLDLAGKNIQYF.

The chain has TRBV6-1 and TRBJ1-2; tentatively, D is TRBD1 (5 bases). Germline values: CDR1 MNHNS, CDR2 SASEGT. This CDR3 is built from 12 residues. The V end lost 3 bases, the J end lost 3 bases, and 5 bases lay between the germline ends. As DNA, the CDR3 is TGTGCCAGCAGTGAGGGGGACTATGGCTACACCTTC. Protein sequence: CASSEGDYGYTF.

The rearrangement joins TRBV7-3 to TRBJ2-7, with 7 positions matching TRBD2. Germline V gene data show CDR1 as SGHTA and CDR2 as FQGTGA. After removal of 5 bases from V and 5 bases from J, the junction contained 12 bases not matched to a gene. This CDR3 is 15 amino acids long. CDR3 nucleotide sequence: TGTGCCAGCAGCCCCGGGGGGAGCGGTTCCCACGAGCAGTACTTC. Protein sequence: CASSPGGSGSHEQYF.

The chain couples TRBV28 to TRBJ2-7; no definite D call. Trimming stripped 6 bases from V and 6 bases from J, with 18 bases between. The CDR3 runs 14 residues. Germline V gene sequence: CDR1 MDHEN, CDR2 SYDVKM. CDR3 sequence reads: CASRPSPGRGEQYF. CDR3 nucleotide sequence: TGTGCCAGCAGACCGTCCCCCGGCAGAGGCGAGCAGTACTTC.

This clone is deemed medium-sized. The V and J genes are TRBV6-5 and TRBJ1-5; 8 positions agree with TRBD1. The junction had 6 bases not matched to a gene; V was cut back by 2 bases and J by 6 bases. Germline V gene sequence: CDR1 MNHEY, CDR2 SVGAGI. The CDR3 runs 15 residues. CDR3 in amino acids: CASSYQGAQGQPQHF. The DNA of the CDR3 is TGTGCCAGCAGTTACCAGGGGGCGCAAGGTCAGCCCCAGCATTTT.

This clone was counted a few times. The genes are TRBV7-3 and TRBJ2-3; D gene ambiguous. Trimming stripped 4 bases from V and 2 bases from J, with 4 bases between. The CDR3 is made up of 12 amino acids. Germline lookup yields CDR1 SGHTA and CDR2 FQGTGA. CDR3 loop: CASSSNTDTQYF. In nucleotides, the CDR3 is TGTGCCAGCAGCTCAAACACAGATACGCAGTATTTT. The variable domain in full, completed from reference TRBV7-3 and TRBJ2-3, reads GAGVSQTPSNKVTEKGKYVELRCDPISGHTALYWYRQSLGQGPEFLIYFQGTGAADDSGLPNDRFFAVRPEGSVSTLKIQRTERGDSAVYLCASSSNTDTQYFGPGTRLTVL.

The rearrangement uses TRBV11-3 and TRBJ1-6; D not certain. The V end was cut by 0 bases, the J end by 5 bases, with 8 bases between. The CDR3 spans 15 residues. CDR1 is SGHNT and CDR2 is YENEEA in the germline V gene. The CDR3 nucleotides read TGTGCCAGCAGCTTAGACAGGCTCAATAATTCACCCCTCCACTTT. Protein product: CASSLDRLNNSPLHF.

The V and J genes are TRBV12-5 and TRBJ2-1; D call uncertain. Germline V gives CDR1 LGHNT, CDR2 FRNRAP. The CDR3 has 17 residues. V gave up 4 bases and J gave up 6 bases, with 22 bases separating them. DNA of the CDR3: TGTGCTAGTGGTTCCGTACTGGGCGGAACCACTCCCAATGAGCAGTTCTTC. The encoded protein is CASGSVLGGTTPNEQFF.

DNA for the CDR3: TGTGCCAGCAGTCCTACCGGGAGGGATGAGCAGTTCTTC. This encodes CASSPTGRDEQFF. The rearrangement links TRBV28 to TRBJ2-1, with 8 nucleotides matching TRBD2. The germline V gene has CDR1 MDHEN and CDR2 SYDVKM. This CDR3 comprises 13 residues. J lost 8 bases, V lost 5 bases, and 5 bases had no gene match.

The chain combines TRBV6-5 with TRBJ2-7; TRBD1 agrees at 8 bases. V lost 2 bases to trimming and J lost 6 bases; unmatched junction nucleotides: 6. This CDR3 has 14 amino acids. The V gene's germline CDR1 is MNHEY and CDR2 SVGAGI. This CDR3 is CASSYLDRAAEQYF. The CDR3 DNA sequence: TGTGCCAGCAGTTACCTGGACAGGGCTGCCGAGCAGTACTTC.

This chain uses TRBV7-2 with TRBJ2-7, with D possibly matching TRBD2 (5 bases). Per germline, CDR1 SGHTA and CDR2 FQGNSA. The length of the CDR3 is 15 residues. Trimming removed 3 bases from V and 3 bases from J, with 15 bases in between. In nucleotides, the CDR3 is TGTGCCAGCAGCTTTAACTCCAGAGGGAGCTACGAGCAGTACTTC. Residues: CASSFNSRGSYEQYF.

The V gene is TRBV6-5, the J gene TRBJ2-6, with 9 bases aligning to TRBD1. The CDR3 is 15 amino acids. With V trimmed by 8 bases and J by 4 bases, 6 bases remained unmatched. CDR1 is MNHEY, CDR2 SVGAGI, per germline. This CDR3 is CASGLQGAGANVLTF. CDR3 sequence (DNA): TGTGCCAGCGGGCTACAGGGGGCAGGGGCCAACGTCCTGACTTTC.